Below, 15 T cell receptor beta chains from the same sample are listed, as sequenced in a study of metastatic and nonmetastatic thyroid tumors (dated by TCRdb to 2019 to 2021). None of the patients had been given any treatment before thyroid surgery. Library preparation was by PCR. Sequencing took place on an Illumina HiSeq 4000. TCRdb reanalyzed the raw reads on its own, using fastp at Q25 for trimming and MiXCR for clone calling, and kept in-frame beta chains. This sample gives tens of thousands of clones in total; roughly 21% of them show up just once. The ten largest clones take up approximately 8% of the sample. The material sequenced was blood. The receptors derive from a female donor with papillary thyroid cancer or a benign thyroid nodule (not recorded which). Some clones in this sample may be carry-over from other donors' samples.

This sequence joins TRBV6-1 and TRBJ1-2, with D tentatively TRBD1 (5 bases). V was pared by 2 bases and J by 10 bases, with 14 bases between. CDR1 and CDR2 from the germline V gene are MNHNS and SASEGT. The CDR3 spans 13 residues. The CDR3 DNA follows: TGTGCCAGCAGTGAACTGGGGACGGACCACTACACCTTC. It yields the protein CASSELGTDHYTF.

This clone was recorded at least ten times. This chain uses TRBV30 with TRBJ1-1; a weak D match, TRBD1 (6 bases). V shed 4 bases and J shed 5 bases, with 20 bases lying between them. There are 15 residues in the CDR3. Germline V gene data show CDR1 as GTSNPN and CDR2 as SVGIG (reference sequence). In nucleotides, the CDR3 is TGTGCCTGGATTCCTCCCAGGGGCGTGACAACTGAAGCTTTCTTT. Translated: CAWIPPRGVTTEAFF.

This clone was recorded at least ten times. This chain connects TRBV12-3 or TRBV12-4 to TRBJ1-2; D gene uncertain. V lost 1 base to trimming and J lost 7 bases, with 10 bases between them. This CDR3 contains 13 residues. DNA of the CDR3: TGTGCCAGCAGTTTAGGGCAAGCGGGTGGCTACACCTTC. Its translation is CASSLGQAGGYTF.

Points on this clone: A much larger clone is a single base away; this may be a read error. CDR3: CASRERYEQYF. In DNA, the CDR3 is TGCGCCAGCAGAGAACGCTACGAGCAGTACTTC. This chain links TRBV10-2 with TRBJ2-7; D unresolved. The length of the CDR3 is 11 residues. From germline, CDR1 is WSHSY and CDR2 SAAADI. Trimming cost V 6 bases and J 3 bases, with 6 bases left between them.

The chain carries TRBV20-1 and TRBJ1-5, with unresolved D. This CDR3 has 15 residues. Trimming removed 0 bases from V and 1 base from J, with 10 bases in between. Germline V gives CDR1 DFQATT, CDR2 SNEGSKA (reference sequence). CDR3 sequence (DNA): TGCAGTGCTAGAGAGGGTGGAAGAAGCAATCAGCCCCAGCATTTT. This encodes CSAREGGRSNQPQHF.

This clone has more than one count but fewer than ten. Within the sample, other DNA sequences also encode this same CDR3. The chain combines TRBV6-1 with TRBJ2-1, with unresolved D. V lost 1 base to trimming and J lost 6 bases, with 4 bases between them. The CDR3 runs to 12 residues. Germline V gene sequence: CDR1 MNHNS, CDR2 SASEGT. This CDR3 reads CASSEVGNEQFF. For the CDR3, the DNA is TGTGCCAGCAGTGAAGTCGGCAATGAGCAGTTCTTC.

This clone was seen only a few times. V and J are TRBV6-4 and TRBJ2-3; possible D gene TRBD1, 5 bases. Germline CDR1 is MRHNA and CDR2 is SNTAGT. V lost 0 bases, J lost 0 bases, and 7 bases lay in between. The length of the CDR3 is 15 residues. CDR3 nucleotide sequence: TGTGCCAGCAGTGACTCCACAGGTAGCACAGATACGCAGTATTTT. As protein: CASSDSTGSTDTQYF.

This clone was observed many times. This chain links TRBV7-9 with TRBJ2-5; the D gene is possibly TRBD2 (5 bases). The germline V and J ends were trimmed by 4 bases and 5 bases, with 11 bases remaining between them. Germline values: CDR1 SEHNR, CDR2 FQNEAQ (reference sequence). The CDR3 totals 13 residues. CDR3 residues: CASSSGGPETQYF. For the CDR3, the DNA is TGTGCCAGCAGCTCCGGAGGCCCGGAGACCCAGTACTTC.

The chain carries TRBV6-1 and TRBJ2-3; D gene ambiguous. Germline CDR1 MNHNS, CDR2 SASEGT. This CDR3 comprises 13 residues. The V end lost 9 bases, the J end lost 3 bases, and 13 bases lay between the germline ends. CDR3 sequence reads: CASIDQVTDTQYF. The DNA of the CDR3 is TGTGCCAGTATAGACCAAGTGACAGATACGCAGTATTTT.

This clone was counted ten times or more. The V and J genes are TRBV11-2 and TRBJ1-1, with 8 bases aligning to TRBD1. Germline V gives CDR1 SGHAT, CDR2 FQNNGV. The CDR3 consists of 15 residues. V gave up 0 bases and J gave up 4 bases; unmatched junction bases: 4. The CDR3 DNA is TGTGCCAGCAGCTTAGACCAGGGGGCGGGCACTGAAGCTTTCTTT. It codes for CASSLDQGAGTEAFF.

The rearrangement links TRBV9 to TRBJ1-2; 9 nucleotides match TRBD1. CDR3 length: 14 residues. Germline V gives CDR1 SGDLS, CDR2 YYNGEE. V was pared by 6 bases and J by 4 bases, with 7 bases of the junction left unmatched. CDR3 in DNA: TGTGCCAGCAACCCTAGGGGACAGGGCTATGGCTACACCTTC. It is translated as CASNPRGQGYGYTF.

The rearrangement links TRBV20-1 to TRBJ1-2, with 7 bases that match TRBD1. CDR1 is DFQATT, CDR2 SNEGSKA, per germline (reference sequence). The V and J ends lost 0 bases and 6 bases, in that order; junction bases with no gene match: 10. This CDR3 is 15 amino acids long. CDR3: CSARDPNRGSDGYTF. The DNA of the CDR3 is TGCAGTGCTAGAGATCCGAACAGGGGATCGGATGGCTACACCTTC.

This clone was seen ten or more times. The V call is TRBV7-2, the J call TRBJ1-2; no clear D gene. Germline lookup yields CDR1 SGHTA and CDR2 FQGNSA. Between the trimmed V and J ends, which lost 5 bases and 7 bases, there was a span of 14 bases. The length of the CDR3 is 13 residues. The CDR3 DNA is TGTGCCAGCAGCCCTAGCTGGGGAGGTGGCTACACCTTC. Protein sequence: CASSPSWGGGYTF.

The chain couples TRBV20-1 to TRBJ1-2, with D unclear. Germline CDR1 and CDR2: DFQATT and SNEGSKA (reference sequence). The CDR3 has 12 residues. V shed 0 bases and J shed 8 bases, with 10 bases lying between them. This chain's CDR3 is CSARDQEWGYTF. DNA of the CDR3: TGCAGTGCTAGAGATCAAGAGTGGGGCTACACCTTC.

This clone came up once. The gene calls are TRBV7-8 and TRBJ2-7; either TRBD1 or TRBD2 may fit D (5 bases each). The CDR3 runs to 14 residues. CDR1 and CDR2 (germline): SGHVS, FQNEAQ. With 2 bases removed from V and 3 bases from J, the gap between germline ends came to 11 bases. CDR3 sequence: CASSLTGTGYEQYF. CDR3 in DNA: TGTGCCAGCAGCTTAACCGGGACGGGCTACGAGCAGTACTTC.